These 32 T cell receptor beta chains were sequenced from one sample in a study of blood T cell repertoires in COVID-19. The assay was immunoSEQ multiplex PCR, and TCRdb's table has in-frame clones only and misses some. In the table there are about 200,000 clones, 85% to 90% of which are singletons. Specimen: peripheral blood. The receptor source for this set is a young man with active or convalescent COVID-19.

The table lists this clone with a count of one. The chain couples TRBV5-4 to TRBJ2-2; 10 bases line up with TRBD1. Per the germline V gene, CDR1 is SGHNT and CDR2 is YYREEE (reference sequence). The CDR3 has 14 amino acids. V was pared by 4 bases and J by 7 bases, with 4 bases of the junction left unmatched. The CDR3 nucleotides read TGTGCCAGCAGCCGGGACAGGGGTTACGGGGAGCTGTTTTTT. It yields the protein CASSRDRGYGELFF.

The chain is built from TRBV5-1 and TRBJ2-7; TRBD2 matches at 8 bases. J was trimmed by 2 bases and V by 0 bases; bases with no gene match: 4. Germline loops: CDR1 SGHRS, CDR2 YFSETQ. The CDR3 extends over 15 amino acids. The CDR3 region is CASSLGVAGTYEQYF. Here the CDR3 DNA reads TGCGCCAGCAGCTTGGGGGTAGCGGGGACCTACGAGCAGTACTTC.

This chain connects TRBV2 to TRBJ2-1; 7 bases match TRBD1. In germline, CDR1 is SNHLY, CDR2 FYNNEI. The CDR3 loop spans 13 amino acids. The ends lost 8 bases at V and 6 bases at J; junction bases unmatched: 7. CDR3 coding DNA: TGTGCCAGCGGAGGAAGGACAGGCAATGAGCAGTTCTTC. It codes for CASGGRTGNEQFF.

Comments on this clone: Different DNA sequences within this sample yield the same CDR3. V usage is TRBV25-1 and J usage is TRBJ2-2, with a weak D call TRBD1 (5 bases). V dropped 1 base and J dropped 0 bases, with 9 bases sitting between them. This CDR3 spans 16 amino acids. Germline V gene data show CDR1 as MGHDK and CDR2 as SYGVNS. Here the CDR3 reads CASSEWGRTNTGELFF. The DNA of the CDR3 is TGTGCCAGCAGTGAATGGGGCAGGACGAACACCGGGGAGCTGTTTTTT.

This clone was found a few times. The chain recombines TRBV24-1 with TRBJ2-3, with D possibly TRBD2 on 5 matching bases. CDR1 KGHDR and CDR2 SFDVKD come from the germline V gene. This CDR3 contains 16 residues. Between the trimmed V and J ends, which lost 0 bases and 5 bases, there was a span of 14 bases. CDR3 DNA: TGTGCCACCAGTGATTTGCCGGCGGGTGGGCAAGATACGCAGTATTTT. This encodes CATSDLPAGGQDTQYF.

The count of this clone is one. The chain recombines TRBV6-5 with TRBJ1-1; D remains ambiguous. Germline assignment: CDR1 MNHEY and CDR2 SVGAGI. The V and J ends lost 7 bases and 4 bases respectively, with 16 bases between them. The CDR3 is made up of 14 amino acids. In nucleotides, the CDR3 is TGTGCCAGCATCCTTGGGCAGGTGGGCACTGAAGCTTTCTTT. It yields the protein CASILGQVGTEAFF.

The rearrangement joins TRBV7-2 to TRBJ2-1; 12 positions match TRBD2. V shed 9 bases, J shed 9 bases, and the junction held 6 bases outside the gene matches. Germline V gene data show CDR1 as SGHTA and CDR2 as FQGNSA. The CDR3 consists of 13 residues. CDR3 protein: CASGLAGSTEQFF. The CDR3, as DNA: TGTGCCAGTGGACTAGCGGGATCGACTGAGCAGTTCTTC.

CDR3 residues: CASSIKAGGPYEQYF. The CDR3, as DNA: TGTGCCAGTAGTATCAAAGCGGGAGGGCCTTACGAGCAGTACTTC. The chain carries TRBV19 and TRBJ2-7, with 10 bases identical to TRBD2. From germline, CDR1 is LNHDA and CDR2 SQIVND (reference sequence). There are 15 residues in the CDR3. J lost 4 bases, V lost 3 bases, and 6 bases had no gene match. The variable domain in full, completed from reference TRBV19 and TRBJ2-7, reads DGGITQSPKYLFRKEGQNVTLSCEQNLNHDAMYWYRQDPGQGLRLIYYSQIVNDFQKGDIAEGYSVSREKKESFPLTVTSAQKNPTAFYLCASSIKAGGPYEQYFGPGTRLTVT.

The J gene is TRBJ1-1, the V gene TRBV27; weak D call: TRBD1 (5 bases). The germline CDR1 and CDR2 sequences are MNHEY and SMNVEV (reference sequence). Trimming took off 10 bases at V and 5 bases at J, with 14 bases between the two ends. The CDR3 runs to 12 residues. The DNA for the CDR3 is TGTGCCACCAGACGGGGGTGGACTGAAGCTTTCTTT. This translates into CATRRGWTEAFF.

The V and J genes are TRBV5-1 and TRBJ2-5; D ambiguous. The V end lost 1 base, the J end lost 5 bases, and 3 bases lay between the germline ends. Germline V gene lookup returns CDR1 SGHRS and CDR2 YFSETQ. The CDR3 loop spans 11 amino acids. The CDR3 region is CASSLLETQYF. As DNA, the CDR3 is TGCGCCAGCAGCTTGCTGGAGACCCAGTACTTC.

The rearrangement joins TRBV6-1 to TRBJ1-1, with D hard to call. Per the germline V gene, CDR1 is MNHNS and CDR2 is SASEGT. The length of the CDR3 is 14 residues. Deletions cut 2 bases from V and 1 base from J, with 8 bases between. The CDR3 region has the DNA TGTGCCAGCAGTGAACGGGTGAGGAACACTGAAGCTTTCTTT. Translated, it gives CASSERVRNTEAFF.

This clone was seen a single time. The chain employs TRBV6-5 and TRBJ1-1, with D maybe TRBD1 (5 bases). The CDR3 sequence is 14 residues long. The germline V gene encodes CDR1 MNHEY and CDR2 SVGAGI. Trimming pared 0 bases from V and 3 bases from J, leaving 8 bases between. The CDR3 sequence: CASSYSGRDTEAFF. The CDR3 DNA sequence: TGTGCCAGCAGTTACTCCGGCAGGGACACTGAAGCTTTCTTT.

The chain employs TRBV6-6 and TRBJ1-4; D perhaps matches TRBD1 (5 bases). Looked up from germline, CDR1 is MNHNY and CDR2 is SVGAGI (reference sequence). The CDR3 spans 13 residues. Between the trimmed V and J ends, which lost 6 bases and 8 bases, there was a span of 13 bases. The CDR3 bases are TGTGCCAGCAGGCACCAGGGTGGGGAAAAACTGTTTTTT. As protein: CASRHQGGEKLFF.

This chain joins TRBV4-1 and TRBJ1-1, with D possibly matching TRBD1 (6 bases). The CDR3 runs 21 residues. Germline loops: CDR1 MGHRA, CDR2 YSYEKL. Between the trimmed V and J ends, which lost 1 base and 2 bases, there was a span of 29 bases. The CDR3 DNA follows: TGCGCCAGCAGCCAAGCGGGGCCGGGGAACAGGGTCCAACCGAGTAACACTGAAGCTTTCTTT. It translates to CASSQAGPGNRVQPSNTEAFF.

This clone appeared a single time. The chain couples TRBV9 to TRBJ2-7, with 8 bases aligning to TRBD1. CDR1 SGDLS and CDR2 YYNGEE come from the germline V gene. The CDR3 has 15 amino acids. The ends lost 4 bases at V and 6 bases at J; junction bases unmatched: 12. CDR3 DNA: TGTGCCAGCAGCACCTCCTCCGGGACAGGTCTCGAGCAGTACTTC. Its translation is CASSTSSGTGLEQYF.

This chain links TRBV3-1 (or the pseudogene TRBV3-2) with TRBJ2-1; 12 bases fit TRBD2. In germline, CDR1 is LGHDT, CDR2 YNNKEL (reference sequence). This CDR3 is built from 17 residues. The trim removed 2 bases at V and 8 bases at J, leaving 10 bases unmatched. The CDR3 spells CASSQIWLAGGEDEQFF. CDR3 nucleotides: TGTGCCAGCAGCCAAATATGGCTAGCGGGAGGGGAAGATGAGCAGTTCTTC.

This chain links TRBV10-3 with TRBJ1-4; D call uncertain. The CDR3 consists of 15 residues. Germline V gene data show CDR1 as ENHRY and CDR2 as SYGVKD. V was cut by 0 bases and J by 6 bases, with 11 bases left in between. The CDR3 DNA follows: TGTGCCATCAGTGAGTCTCGGGGAGGCGATGAAAAACTGTTTTTT. Protein: CAISESRGGDEKLFF.

The sample holds one count of this clone. The chain joins TRBV7-9 to TRBJ1-1; no firm D call. Per germline, CDR1 SEHNR and CDR2 FQNEAQ (reference sequence). The V and J ends lost 0 bases and 11 bases respectively, with 10 bases between them. This CDR3 comprises 12 residues. CDR3 sequence: CASSLARSEAFF. DNA of the CDR3: TGTGCCAGCAGCTTAGCTCGGAGTGAGGCTTTCTTT.

The rearrangement links TRBV28 to TRBJ1-5; 10 bases agree with TRBD1. Germline assignment: CDR1 MDHEN and CDR2 SYDVKM. This CDR3 has 16 residues. V trimming: 3 bases; J trimming: 7 bases; junction bases outside the gene matches: 9. The CDR3 coding sequence is TGTGCCAGCAGTTTCTTCGCGGGACAGGGGTTACAGCCCCAGCATTTT. Amino acid sequence: CASSFFAGQGLQPQHF.

This rearrangement joins TRBV2 to TRBJ2-2; TRBD1 matches at 7 bases. Germline trimming cut 0 bases from V and 5 bases from J; bases unmatched to any gene: 12. The CDR3 contains 18 residues. Germline V gene lookup returns CDR1 SNHLY and CDR2 FYNNEI. The CDR3 nucleotides read TGTGCCAGCAGTGAAGCGCTTCAGGGGGTCGTGAGGACCGGGGAGCTGTTTTTT. Translated: CASSEALQGVVRTGELFF.

The V call is TRBV28, the J call TRBJ2-7; TRBD1 agrees at 7 bases. CDR1 and CDR2 (germline): MDHEN, SYDVKM. Losses at the gene ends were 4 bases for V and 3 bases for J; bases not matched to a gene: 3. This CDR3 has 13 residues. The CDR3: CASSSGQNYEQYF. The CDR3, as DNA: TGTGCCAGCAGTTCGGGACAGAACTACGAGCAGTACTTC.

The V call is TRBV5-4, the J call TRBJ2-1; D remains ambiguous. V gave up 3 bases and J gave up 0 bases, with 7 bases separating them. Germline-derived CDR1 and CDR2 are SGHNT and YYREEE (reference sequence). This CDR3 is built from 14 residues. CDR3 nucleotide sequence: TGTGCCAGCAGCTCTAGAAGCTCCTACAATGAGCAGTTCTTC. It yields the protein CASSSRSSYNEQFF. Full variable domain (missing parts from reference TRBV5-4 and TRBJ2-1): ETGVTQSPTHLIKTRGQQVTLRCSSQSGHNTVSWYQQALGQGPQFIFQYYREEENGRGNFPPRFSGLQFPNYSSELNVNALELDDSALYLCASSSRSSYNEQFFGPGTRLTVL.

This clone was seen only once. The J gene is TRBJ2-3, the V gene TRBV2, with 10 bases fitting TRBD1. This CDR3 region has 16 residues. Germline trimming cut 8 bases from V and 2 bases from J; bases unmatched to any gene: 10. The germline CDR1 and CDR2 sequences are SNHLY and FYNNEI. CDR3 region: CASALAGTGVTDTQYF. The DNA of the CDR3 is TGTGCCAGCGCTTTGGCCGGGACAGGGGTCACAGATACGCAGTATTTT.

The J gene is TRBJ1-2, the V gene TRBV28; D is uncertain. Germline V gene lookup returns CDR1 MDHEN and CDR2 SYDVKM. The CDR3 spans 15 residues. The germline V and J ends were trimmed by 5 bases and 4 bases, with 17 bases remaining between them. CDR3 DNA: TGTGCCAGCAGTCCCCAAACCACAGCCTCCTATGGCTACACCTTC. Translation gives CASSPQTTASYGYTF.

The chain couples TRBV6-4 to TRBJ2-1, with 7 bases matching TRBD2. This CDR3 spans 15 amino acids. The J segment lost 0 bases and the V segment lost 2 bases, leaving 1 base of the junction unmatched. Germline V gives CDR1 MRHNA, CDR2 SNTAGT. The CDR3 region is CASSDIAGSYNEQFF. The CDR3 DNA is TGTGCCAGCAGTGACATAGCGGGCTCCTACAATGAGCAGTTCTTC.

In this sample, this clone turned up a few times. This sequence joins TRBV28 and TRBJ1-6, with 9 bases that match TRBD1. Germline assignment: CDR1 MDHEN and CDR2 SYDVKM. This CDR3 region has 14 residues. The trim removed 6 bases at V and 9 bases at J, leaving 6 bases unmatched. CDR3 in DNA: TGTGCCAGCAGCCCCGGGGACAGGGTTTCACCCCTCCACTTT. It is translated as CASSPGDRVSPLHF. Using reference TRBV28 and TRBJ1-6 for the parts outside the CDR3, the full variable domain is DVKVTQSSRYLVKRTGEKVFLECVQDMDHENMFWYRQDPGLGLRLIYFSYDVKMKEKGDIPEGYSVSREKKERFSLILESASTNQTSMYLCASSPGDRVSPLHFGNGTRLTVT.

The chain recombines TRBV28 with TRBJ2-3; 14 nucleotides agree with TRBD2. This CDR3 spans 16 amino acids. Germline V gene lookup returns CDR1 MDHEN and CDR2 SYDVKM. Trimming removed 6 bases from V and 4 bases from J; junction bases left unmatched: 6. The CDR3 loop is CASRRGLAGVSDTQYF. The CDR3 DNA follows: TGTGCCAGCAGGCGGGGACTAGCGGGAGTATCAGATACGCAGTATTTT.

The rearrangement links TRBV5-1 to TRBJ1-4, with D unresolved. This CDR3 has 15 amino acids. Trimming removed 0 bases from V and 8 bases from J, with 14 bases in between. The germline V gene has CDR1 SGHRS and CDR2 YFSETQ. DNA of the CDR3: TGCGCCAGCAGCTTGGGTACCGGGTCGGCCGAAAAACTGTTTTTT. It is translated as CASSLGTGSAEKLFF.

V usage is TRBV2 and J usage is TRBJ2-7; 12 bases fit TRBD1. The V gene's germline CDR1 is SNHLY and CDR2 FYNNEI. Trimming at V came to 6 bases and at J to 3 bases, leaving 9 bases not matched to a gene. The length of the CDR3 is 16 residues. The CDR3 loop reads CASSLGTGGQFYEQYF. The CDR3 DNA follows: TGTGCCAGCAGCTTAGGGACAGGGGGCCAGTTCTACGAGCAGTACTTC.

V usage is TRBV6-4 and J usage is TRBJ2-7; 9 bases agree with TRBD1. V was clipped by 4 bases and J by 6 bases; unmatched bases: 7. Germline V gene data show CDR1 as MRHNA and CDR2 as SNTAGT. The CDR3 is made up of 14 amino acids. DNA for the CDR3: TGTGCCAGCAGTGCAAATCCGGGACAGGGCGAGCAGTACTTC. As protein: CASSANPGQGEQYF.

The genes are TRBV5-1 and TRBJ1-6; D not certain. CDR3 size: 16 residues. The V and J ends lost 0 bases and 9 bases respectively, with 16 bases between them. The germline CDR1 and CDR2 sequences are SGHRS and YFSETQ. The CDR3 protein is CASSLVSEPVGSPLHF. CDR3 DNA: TGCGCCAGCAGCTTGGTGTCGGAGCCAGTGGGTTCACCCCTCCACTTT.

The rearrangement joins TRBV5-1 to TRBJ2-3, with 7 bases that match TRBD1. This CDR3 contains 14 residues. Germline lookup yields CDR1 SGHRS and CDR2 YFSETQ. J lost 0 bases, V lost 3 bases, and 1 base had no gene match. The DNA for the CDR3 is TGCGCCAGCAGCTCAGGGGGTAGCACAGATACGCAGTATTTT. This codes for CASSSGGSTDTQYF.